A single TCR beta chain is shown here with its context. Over several immunoSEQ plates, each subset's genomic DNA was distributed in even portions. The data were produced by immunoSEQ multiplex PCR, yet TCRdb's version contains in-frame clones alone and is incomplete. The table includes 450,000 to 500,000 clones, more than 75% detected once. The ends were cut back, 0 bases at V and 8 bases at J, with 14 bases in the middle. This CDR3 spans 14 amino acids. The germline CDR1 and CDR2 sequences are SGDLS and YYNGEE. This sample was included in a study of shared clonotypes between healthy human individuals. Donors were Caucasian adults residing in Nashville, Tennessee, USA.

The sequenced material came from PBMCs. This receptor was obtained from a woman aged 40 to 49 in good health. Some clones in this sample may be carry-over from other donors' samples. V usage is TRBV9 and J usage is TRBJ1-2, with a possible D match to TRBD1 (5 bases). The CDR3 reads CASSVGRQGAGYTF. Here the CDR3 DNA reads TGTGCCAGCAGCGTAGGCCGCCAGGGTGCAGGCTACACCTTC.